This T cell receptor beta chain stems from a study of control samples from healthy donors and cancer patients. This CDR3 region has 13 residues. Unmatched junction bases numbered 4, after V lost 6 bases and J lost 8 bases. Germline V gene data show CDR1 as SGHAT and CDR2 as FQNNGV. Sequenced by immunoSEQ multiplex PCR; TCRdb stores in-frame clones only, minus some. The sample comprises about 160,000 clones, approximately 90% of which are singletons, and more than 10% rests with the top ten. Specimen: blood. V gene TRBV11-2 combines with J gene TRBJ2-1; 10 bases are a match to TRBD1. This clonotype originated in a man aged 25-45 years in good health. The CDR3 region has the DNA TGTGCCAGCAGTGGGGGGACAGGGGATGAGCAGTTCTTC. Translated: CASSGGTGDEQFF. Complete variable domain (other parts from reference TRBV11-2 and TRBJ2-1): EAGVAQSPRYKIIEKRQSVAFWCNPISGHATLYWYQQILGQGPKLLIQFQNNGVVDDSQLPKDRFSAERLKGVDSTLKIQPAKLEDSAVYLCASSGGTGDEQFFGPGTRLTVL.